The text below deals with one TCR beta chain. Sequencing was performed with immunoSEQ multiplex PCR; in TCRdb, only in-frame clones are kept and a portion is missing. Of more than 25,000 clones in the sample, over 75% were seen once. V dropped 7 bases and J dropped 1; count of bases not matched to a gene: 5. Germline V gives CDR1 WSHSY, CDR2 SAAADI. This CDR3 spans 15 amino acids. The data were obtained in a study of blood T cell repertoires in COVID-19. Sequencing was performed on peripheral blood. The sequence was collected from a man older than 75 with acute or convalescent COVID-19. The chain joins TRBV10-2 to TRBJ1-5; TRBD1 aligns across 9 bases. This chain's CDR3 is CASTPQGASNQPQHF. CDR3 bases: TGCGCCAGCACCCCACAGGGGGCAAGCAATCAGCCCCAGCATTTT.